The clone carrying this T cell receptor (beta chain) has more than one count but fewer than ten. The target antigen is unknown. Time point in this sample: patch test 3, about 24 weeks after DPC sensitization. Treatment meaning: therapeutic diphenylcyclopropenone sensitization with weekly scalp DPC. Sample donors consisted of patients with alopecia, aged 18 to 70 years, who were suitable for DPC. CDR1 and CDR2 (germline): DFQATT, SNEGSKA (reference sequence). This CDR3 is built from 13 residues. V shed 4 bases and J 4 bases; nucleotides not matched to a gene: 3. These data are taken from a study of human T cells and chemical hapten exposure. As for the study in general: Patch testing was performed with 0.01% DPC on the upper back, with reading at 6 days. Largely, small differences in pooled library volume made per-sample TCR yields vary.

Study-wide points: PT1 expanded TCR counts and patch test score correlated positively.

MiXCR was run by TCRdb on the RACE reads, yielding one entry per CDR3 protein. Of about 160,000 distinct CDR3 sequences in the sample, 28% were seen once. The input for sequencing was whole blood, taken in connection with sensitization to the hapten diphenylcyclopropenone (DPC). This clonotype was obtained from a young woman with alopecia areata. Some clones in this sample may be carry-over from other donors' samples. V and J are TRBV20-1 and TRBJ1-5; 8 bases map to TRBD1. The CDR3 is CSANRDRNQPQHF. The CDR3 bases are TGCAGTGCTAACCGGGACAGGAATCAGCCCCAGCATTTT.